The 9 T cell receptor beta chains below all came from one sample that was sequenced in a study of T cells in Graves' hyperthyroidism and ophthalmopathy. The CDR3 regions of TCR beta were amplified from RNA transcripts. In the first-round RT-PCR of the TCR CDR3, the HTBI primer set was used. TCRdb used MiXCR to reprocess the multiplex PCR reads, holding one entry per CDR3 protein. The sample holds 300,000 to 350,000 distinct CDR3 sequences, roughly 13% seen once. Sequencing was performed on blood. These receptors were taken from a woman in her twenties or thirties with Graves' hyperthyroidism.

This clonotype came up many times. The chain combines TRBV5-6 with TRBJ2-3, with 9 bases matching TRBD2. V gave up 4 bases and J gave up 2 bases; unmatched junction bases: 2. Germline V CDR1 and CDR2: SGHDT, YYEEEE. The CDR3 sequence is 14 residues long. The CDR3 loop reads CASSPSGVTDTQYF. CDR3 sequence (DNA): TGTGCCAGCAGCCCTAGCGGGGTCACAGATACGCAGTATTTT.

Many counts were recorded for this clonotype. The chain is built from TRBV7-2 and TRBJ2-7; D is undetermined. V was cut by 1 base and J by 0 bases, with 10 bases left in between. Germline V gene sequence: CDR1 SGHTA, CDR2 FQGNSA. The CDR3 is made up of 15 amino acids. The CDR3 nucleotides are TGTGCCAGCAGCTTAGGAATGTCTATCTCCTACGAGCAGTACTTC. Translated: CASSLGMSISYEQYF.

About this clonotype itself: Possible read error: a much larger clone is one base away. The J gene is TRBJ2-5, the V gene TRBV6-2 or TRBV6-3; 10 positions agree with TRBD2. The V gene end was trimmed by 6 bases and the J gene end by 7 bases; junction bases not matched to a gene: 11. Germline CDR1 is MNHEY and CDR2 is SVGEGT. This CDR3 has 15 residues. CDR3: CASRPFGLAEGTQYF. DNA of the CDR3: TGTGCCAGCAGGCCCTTTGGACTAGCGGAAGGGACCCAGTACTTC.

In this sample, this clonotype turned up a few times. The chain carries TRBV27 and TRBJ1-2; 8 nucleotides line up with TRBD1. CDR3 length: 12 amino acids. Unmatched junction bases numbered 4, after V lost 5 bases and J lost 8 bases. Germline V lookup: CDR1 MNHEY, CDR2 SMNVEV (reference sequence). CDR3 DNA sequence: TGTGCCAGCAGTGCCTCAGGGGGCGGCTACACCTTC. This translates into CASSASGGGYTF.

In DNA form, the CDR3 reads TGTGCCAGCAGCTTGGGACTAGCGGGAGAGGGAGGGACCCAGTACTTC. The encoded protein is CASSLGLAGEGGTQYF. The J gene is TRBJ2-5, the V gene TRBV11-2, with TRBD2 matching 14 bases. The V gene end was trimmed by 3 bases and the J gene end by 7 bases; junction bases not matched to a gene: 7. Germline CDR1 reads SGHAT; CDR2 reads FQNNGV. CDR3 length: 16 amino acids.

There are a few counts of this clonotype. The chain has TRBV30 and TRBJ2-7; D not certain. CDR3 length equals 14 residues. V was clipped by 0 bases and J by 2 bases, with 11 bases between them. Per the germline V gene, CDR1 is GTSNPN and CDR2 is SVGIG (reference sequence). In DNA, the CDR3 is TGTGCCTGGAGTGTAGGCGCAGGACCCTACGAGCAGTACTTC. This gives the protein CAWSVGAGPYEQYF.

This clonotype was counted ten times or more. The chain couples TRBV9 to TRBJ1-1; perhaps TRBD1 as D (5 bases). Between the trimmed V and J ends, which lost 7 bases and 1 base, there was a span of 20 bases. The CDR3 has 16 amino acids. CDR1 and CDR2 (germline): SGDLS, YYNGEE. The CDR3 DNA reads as TGTGCCAGCTCAGATACGGTGCAGGGTGGGAACACTGAAGCTTTCTTT. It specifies CASSDTVQGGNTEAFF.

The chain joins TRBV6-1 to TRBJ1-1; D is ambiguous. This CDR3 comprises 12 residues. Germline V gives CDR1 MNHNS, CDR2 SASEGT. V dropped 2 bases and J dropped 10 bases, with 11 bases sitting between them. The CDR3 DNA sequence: TGTGCCAGCAGTGAACCAAGGACCTCAGCTTTCTTT. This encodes CASSEPRTSAFF.

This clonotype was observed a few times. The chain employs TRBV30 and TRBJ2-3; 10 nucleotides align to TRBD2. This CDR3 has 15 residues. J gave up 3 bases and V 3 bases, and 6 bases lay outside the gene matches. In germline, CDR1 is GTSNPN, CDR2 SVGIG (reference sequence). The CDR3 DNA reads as TGTGCCTGGAGCGGTGAGACTAGCGGGACAGATACGCAGTATTTT. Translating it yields CAWSGETSGTDTQYF.